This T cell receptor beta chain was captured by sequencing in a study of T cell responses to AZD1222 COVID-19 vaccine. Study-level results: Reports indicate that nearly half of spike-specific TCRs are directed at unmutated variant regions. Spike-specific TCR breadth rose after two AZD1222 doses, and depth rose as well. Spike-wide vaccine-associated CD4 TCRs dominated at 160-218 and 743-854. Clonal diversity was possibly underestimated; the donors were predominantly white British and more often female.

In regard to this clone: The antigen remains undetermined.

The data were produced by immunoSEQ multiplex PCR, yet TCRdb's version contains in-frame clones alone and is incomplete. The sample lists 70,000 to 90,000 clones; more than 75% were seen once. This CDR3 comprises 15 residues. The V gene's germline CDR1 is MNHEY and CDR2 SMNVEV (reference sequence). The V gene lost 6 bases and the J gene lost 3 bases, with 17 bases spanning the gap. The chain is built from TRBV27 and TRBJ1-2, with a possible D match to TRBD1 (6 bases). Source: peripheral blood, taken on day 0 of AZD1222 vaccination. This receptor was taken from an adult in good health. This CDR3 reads CASSLGGAGDYGYTF. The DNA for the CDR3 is TGTGCCAGCAGCCTAGGGGGGGCAGGGGACTATGGCTACACCTTC.